This TCR beta chain was recorded in a study of tissue T cells after allogeneic stem cell transplantation (dated by TCRdb to 2021 to 2024). Study-level background: For tissues with multiple samples, a pathologist reviewed H&E sections and gave sequencing priority to samples with histologically apparent lymphocytes. The human part of the study was a prospective observational study with no blinding and no randomization. Using research autopsies of patients with and without GVHD, plus mouse models of GVHD, the study profiled TCR beta repertoires across many tissues.

To note about this clone: What this receptor recognizes is not known. Base qualities are missing; no much larger clone stands one base away.

Library method: the immunoSEQ multiplex PCR assay. TCRbeta CDR3 sequencing was performed at survey depth by Adaptive Biotechnologies, and CDR3 sequences, V/J genes, productive frequency and template counts were reported. TCR beta CDR3 regions were amplified from genomic DNA rather than RNA. In the source study's methods: Jensen-Shannon divergence served to quantify pairwise repertoire overlap between tissues, with 0 meaning identical and 1 meaning complete divergence. Tissues were clustered by single-linkage agglomerative hierarchical clustering of pairwise JSD values, and the clustering results were displayed as dendrograms. GLIPH2 was run on all patient samples with simulation_depth 1000, kmer_min_depth 3, cdr3_length_cutoff 8, keeping groups with more than two unique CDR3s. A standardized tissue-overlap score was generated by extrapolating Jaccard GLIPH-group overlap across patients to a standard repertoire size of 1000 clones. To look at how diversity was associated with clinical or experimental variables, linear mixed-effect models were used, with tissue treated as a fixed effect and individual treated as a random effect. TCRdb took over this immuneACCESS table, retaining in-frame rearrangements with V and J assigned. Such tables are incomplete; in checked studies, under half of the missing clones stem from an unresolved V gene, and the remainder is unexplained. From that table come the V and J calls and clone size; the DNA was used to work out D and trimming. The sample table lists roughly 25,000 clones, less than 75% of them with a count of one. Together, the top ten hold approximately 8% of the sample.

What the time point label conveys for this sample: human tissue collected at research (rapid) autopsy. Three non-HCT comparator patients who had other cancers, at least five GI tract samples, and no known GI disease at death were chosen retrospectively. Autopsy tissues included GI sites from esophagus to rectum, liver, skin and lymphoid organs including spleen, after a median post-mortem interval of around 9.8 hours. Autopsy specimens were bisected, with one portion flash-frozen in liquid nitrogen and the remainder formalin-fixed, and GI outer muscle layers were removed. To extract genomic DNA from frozen tissues, either the Mag-Bind Blood & Tissue DNA HDQ 96 Kit on a Chemagic 360 or the DNeasy Blood & Tissue Kit was used. Extracted DNA was further purified with the Genomic DNA Clean & Concentrator-25 kit because of concern about red blood cell contamination. Summary of the overall study and its limitations: Few T cell clones were found to be shared across patients, but shared repertoire signatures across patients were revealed in a tissue-specific fashion by motif-based clustering. The study did not determine which tissue TCRs were alloreactive or antigen-specific, and some clones might have been persisting host cells. For the non-GVHD comparator patients, no blood samples were available. Within patients, how anatomically similar the tissues were was a key factor in shaping TCR repertoire composition, regardless of disease or transplant status. In both patients and mice, only a limited portion of the TCR repertoire detected in tissues was captured by blood and spleen T cells. The patient cohort was small and clinically heterogeneous, and sampling depth was acknowledged as a limitation.

The CDR3 runs 12 residues from the cysteine to the phenylalanine. Kept here is only the CDR3 DNA, which spans 36 bases and is read in frame from base 1. V is pared back by 4 bases and J by 0 bases, with 2 bases lying between the germline termini. This specimen was tissue from the ileum, taken at autopsy. The source of this sequence is a female donor at least 60 years old with lung cancer. This sequence uses TRBV12-3 or TRBV12-4 and TRBJ2-3, with the D gene uncertain. The DNA reads as follows: TGTGCCAGCAGTTATAGCACAGATACGCAGTATTTT. This gives the protein CASSYSTDTQYF.